One and the same sample provided the 29 T cell receptor beta chains below, sequenced in a study of OX40 agonist ivuxolimab in advanced cancers. Using immunoSEQ multiplex PCR, the repertoire was profiled, and TCRdb retains in-frame clones only, with some absent. This table has about 72,000 clones, around 89% appearing once. The sample was CD4+ or CD8+ T cells sorted from blood, taken in a trial of the OX40 agonist ivuxolimab. The receptors derive from an adult with an advanced solid tumor such as melanoma, head and neck, liver or kidney cancer.

This clone came up once. The chain uses TRBV28 and TRBJ1-1; D unresolved. The CDR3 consists of 14 residues. Trimming stripped 1 base from V and 2 bases from J, with 8 bases between. The germline CDR1 and CDR2 sequences are MDHEN and SYDVKM. Here the CDR3 DNA reads TGTGCCAGCAGTTTATTATTAAGCAACACTGAAGCTTTCTTT. Translated, it gives CASSLLLSNTEAFF.

The CDR3, as DNA: TGTGCCAGCAGCTCCCCCGGCGCAGGGATGAACACTGAAGCTTTCTTT. It codes for CASSSPGAGMNTEAFF. The chain links TRBV7-9 to TRBJ1-1; possibly TRBD1 for D (5 bases). Trimming stripped 4 bases from V and 0 bases from J, with 15 bases between. The CDR3 sequence is 16 residues long. Germline lookup yields CDR1 SEHNR and CDR2 FQNEAQ (reference sequence).

CDR3 loop: CASSQSGPPIRETQYF. The CDR3 DNA sequence: TGCGCCAGCAGTCAATCGGGACCCCCAATTCGGGAGACCCAGTACTTC. The rearrangement joins TRBV23-1 to TRBJ2-5; D may match TRBD1 or TRBD2 (5 bases each). TRBV23-1 is sorted into the ORF group, with uncertain function. This CDR3 has 16 amino acids. The V end lost 0 bases, the J end lost 5 bases, and 16 bases lay between the germline ends.

CDR3 loop: CASSRYTDTQYF. CDR3 DNA: TGTGCCAGCAGTCGGTACACAGATACGCAGTATTTT. The V call is TRBV27, the J call TRBJ2-3; D call uncertain. CDR1 is MNHEY, CDR2 SMNVEV, per germline (reference sequence). This CDR3 contains 12 residues. The V end lost 5 bases, the J end lost 2 bases, and 5 bases lay between the germline ends.

The chain is built from TRBV5-1 and TRBJ2-3; 10 bases fit TRBD2. The CDR3 is 16 amino acids. V shed 4 bases and J 1 base; nucleotides not matched to a gene: 6. Germline V CDR1 and CDR2: SGHRS, YFSETQ. This chain's CDR3 is CASSHSSGRGTDTQYF. The CDR3 DNA follows: TGCGCCAGCAGCCACTCTAGCGGGAGAGGCACAGATACGCAGTATTTT.

This clone was observed once. The rearrangement links TRBV10-3 to TRBJ1-2; D gene uncertain. Per germline, CDR1 ENHRY and CDR2 SYGVKD. Trimming removed 0 bases from V and 7 bases from J, with 12 bases in between. This CDR3 has 14 amino acids. CDR3 DNA: TGTGCCATCAGTGAGTCGGAATCGGCGGCTGGCTACACCTTC. This gives the protein CAISESESAAGYTF.

V is TRBV5-1 and J is TRBJ1-4; D uncertain. The CDR3 is 14 residues long. The V gene's germline CDR1 is SGHRS and CDR2 YFSETQ. Trimming cost V 0 bases and J 7 bases, with 10 bases left between them. CDR3 region: CASSLVPGAEKLFF. DNA for the CDR3: TGCGCCAGCAGCTTGGTTCCGGGAGCTGAAAAACTGTTTTTT.

The chain employs TRBV2 and TRBJ2-1; D is possibly TRBD1 or TRBD2 (6 bases each). CDR3 length: 11 residues. CDR1 is SNHLY, CDR2 FYNNEI, per germline. V was trimmed by 5 bases and J by 15 bases, leaving 14 bases between them. Here the CDR3 reads CASSTFGGLFF. CDR3 coding DNA: TGTGCCAGCAGTACTTTCGGGGGCCTGTTCTTC.

This clone was found a few times. The rearrangement links TRBV5-6 to TRBJ1-1; no firm D call. The CDR3 consists of 12 residues. Germline V gene sequence: CDR1 SGHDT, CDR2 YYEEEE. V was cut by 4 bases and J by 5 bases, with 9 bases left in between. CDR3 DNA: TGTGCCAGCAGCCGCCGATTGACTGAAGCTTTCTTT. Translated: CASSRRLTEAFF.

The rearrangement joins TRBV9 to TRBJ2-1, with 9 bases fitting TRBD1. Per germline, CDR1 SGDLS and CDR2 YYNGEE. J lost 6 bases, V lost 3 bases, and 13 bases had no gene match. The CDR3 length is 17 residues. CDR3 loop: CASSERGDRESPNEQFF. The CDR3 nucleotides read TGTGCCAGCAGCGAGAGAGGGGACAGGGAGTCCCCCAATGAGCAGTTCTTC.

The chain uses TRBV14 and TRBJ1-1; 9 bases map to TRBD1. This CDR3 is built from 13 residues. V lost 4 bases to trimming and J lost 3 bases; unmatched junction nucleotides: 0. CDR1 is SGHDN and CDR2 is FVKESK in the germline V gene. The CDR3 DNA is TGTGCCAGCAGCCGACAGGGGGACACTGAAGCTTTCTTT. This gives the protein CASSRQGDTEAFF.

J is TRBJ1-1 and V is TRBV30; 8 bases map to TRBD1. Germline V gene data show CDR1 as GTSNPN and CDR2 as SVGIG (reference sequence). This CDR3 is built from 13 residues. V shed 4 bases and J 0 bases; nucleotides not matched to a gene: 1. Here the CDR3 DNA reads TGTGCCTGGACGACAGGGGTGAACACTGAAGCTTTCTTT. This sequence encodes CAWTTGVNTEAFF. Using reference TRBV30 and TRBJ1-1 for the parts outside the CDR3, the full variable domain is SQTIHQWPATLVQPVGSPLSLECTVEGTSNPNLYWYRQAAGRGLQLLFYSVGIGQISSEVPQNLSASRPQDRQFILSSKKLLLSDSGFYLCAWTTGVNTEAFFGQGTRLTVV.

The chain joins TRBV30 to TRBJ1-1; D gene unclear. There are 11 residues in the CDR3. Germline values: CDR1 GTSNPN, CDR2 SVGIG (reference sequence). V was trimmed by 4 bases and J by 7 bases, leaving 10 bases between them. The CDR3 sequence: CAWIFSGEAFF. CDR3 DNA: TGTGCCTGGATTTTCAGCGGTGAAGCTTTCTTT.

This clone came up once. The chain couples TRBV19 to TRBJ1-1; 8 bases match TRBD1. The CDR3 sequence is 14 residues long. CDR1 and CDR2 from the germline V gene are LNHDA and SQIVND (reference sequence). V shed 7 bases and J 1 base; nucleotides not matched to a gene: 5. The DNA of the CDR3 is TGTGCCAGTAACTTAGGACAGGGGAACACTGAAGCTTTCTTT. Residues: CASNLGQGNTEAFF.

This sequence joins TRBV11-2 and TRBJ2-3; 8 bases match TRBD1. In germline, CDR1 is SGHAT, CDR2 FQNNGV. The J segment lost 2 bases and the V segment lost 4 bases, leaving 2 bases of the junction unmatched. CDR3 length: 14 residues. The CDR3 DNA is TGTGCCAGCAGCTGGGACAGGTCCACAGATACGCAGTATTTT. It specifies CASSWDRSTDTQYF.

There are a few counts of this clone. The chain has TRBV28 and TRBJ2-3; 15 bases fit TRBD2. Unmatched junction bases numbered 21, after V lost 5 bases and J lost 6 bases. The germline V gene has CDR1 MDHEN and CDR2 SYDVKM. This CDR3 has 21 amino acids. The CDR3 loop is CASSGYGTSGGQTQPPDTQYF. CDR3 DNA sequence: TGTGCCAGCAGTGGATACGGGACTAGCGGGGGGCAAACCCAACCCCCGGATACGCAGTATTTT.

The V and J genes are TRBV29-1 and TRBJ1-3; a possible D gene is TRBD1 (5 bases). The CDR3 sequence is 18 residues long. Germline V lookup: CDR1 SQVTM, CDR2 ANQGSEA. The V end was cut by 3 bases, the J end by 0 bases, with 21 bases between. In DNA, the CDR3 is TGCAGCGTTGAGCTGGAGTGGGCAGGGCCAAGCTCTGGAAACACCATATATTTT. It encodes CSVELEWAGPSSGNTIYF.

The chain employs TRBV7-9 and TRBJ2-3; TRBD1 matches at 10 bases. This CDR3 region has 16 residues. Germline V gives CDR1 SEHNR, CDR2 FQNEAQ (reference sequence). Unmatched junction bases numbered 9, after V lost 5 bases and J lost 4 bases. The CDR3 here is CASSQDRGRGADTQYF. Here the CDR3 DNA reads TGTGCCAGCAGCCAAGACAGGGGGCGAGGTGCAGATACGCAGTATTTT.

DNA for the CDR3: TGTGCCAGTAGTATAGATCGTGACAGGGTATATGAGCAGTTCTTC. Protein sequence: CASSIDRDRVYEQFF. The chain is built from TRBV19 and TRBJ2-1; 7 positions match TRBD1. Trimming at V came to 0 bases and at J to 8 bases, leaving 7 bases not matched to a gene. The CDR3 has 15 amino acids. Germline values: CDR1 LNHDA, CDR2 SQIVND (reference sequence).

V and J are TRBV28 and TRBJ2-7; possibly TRBD1 or TRBD2 for D (5 bases each). The CDR3 has 14 residues. Germline V lookup: CDR1 MDHEN, CDR2 SYDVKM. Trimming removed 4 bases at V and 2 bases at J, with 12 bases between. CDR3 loop: CASSSPGPPYEQYF. For the CDR3, the DNA is TGTGCCAGCAGTTCGCCGGGACCTCCCTACGAGCAGTACTTC.

This clone was seen only a few times. The chain joins TRBV5-5 to TRBJ2-7, with 11 positions matching TRBD1. This CDR3 is built from 15 residues. After removal of 5 bases from V and 4 bases from J, the junction contained 8 bases not matched to a gene. Germline lookup yields CDR1 SGHKS and CDR2 YYEKEE (reference sequence). The CDR3: CASRYLGDRGYEQYF. In DNA form, the CDR3 reads TGTGCCAGCAGATACCTGGGGGACAGGGGGTACGAGCAGTACTTC.

The gene calls are TRBV7-8 and TRBJ1-2; D may be TRBD1 (6 bases). The CDR3 totals 14 residues. Germline values: CDR1 SGHVS, CDR2 FQNEAQ. Trimming left V 5 bases short and J 3 bases short, with 13 bases between. The CDR3 spells CASSAPGQHYGYTF. For the CDR3, the DNA is TGTGCCAGCAGCGCCCCCGGACAGCACTATGGCTACACCTTC. Combining the CDR3 with reference TRBV7-8 and TRBJ1-2 gives the whole variable domain GAGVSQSPRYKVAKRGQDVALRCDPISGHVSLFWYQQALGQGPEFLTYFQNEAQLDKSGLPSDRFFAERPEGSVSTLKIQRTQQEDSAVYLCASSAPGQHYGYTFGSGTRLTVV.

This clone was observed a single time. The chain is built from TRBV18 and TRBJ1-1, with 8 bases lining up with TRBD1. Unmatched junction bases numbered 8, after V lost 4 bases and J lost 7 bases. Germline V lookup: CDR1 KGHSH, CDR2 LQKENI. There are 14 residues in the CDR3. In DNA form, the CDR3 reads TGTGCCAGCTCACGTGGACAGGGCGGGTTTGAAGCTTTCTTT. It specifies CASSRGQGGFEAFF.

The chain links TRBV7-3 to TRBJ2-1; the match to TRBD2 covers 9 bases. The CDR3 has 14 amino acids. Germline V CDR1 and CDR2: SGHTA, FQGTGA. Trimming took 2 bases from V and 8 from J; bases not matched to a gene: 4. In DNA, the CDR3 is TGTGCCAGCAGCTTAGTAGCGGGGGATTATGAGCAGTTCTTC. It encodes CASSLVAGDYEQFF.

This clone was detected once. The chain recombines TRBV7-2 with TRBJ2-2; a possible D gene is TRBD2 (6 bases). The CDR3 loop spans 14 amino acids. V dropped 6 bases and J dropped 1 base, with 9 bases sitting between them. CDR1 and CDR2 (germline): SGHTA, FQGNSA. CDR3 region: CASSPGGNTGELFF. Written as DNA, the CDR3 is TGTGCCAGCAGTCCCGGGGGGAACACCGGGGAGCTGTTTTTT.

In its sample, this clone was seen a few times. This chain joins TRBV7-9 and TRBJ2-4, with D perhaps TRBD1 (5 bases). CDR3 size: 12 residues. Trimming pared 5 bases from V and 7 bases from J, leaving 9 bases between. Looked up from germline, CDR1 is SEHNR and CDR2 is FQNEAQ (reference sequence). CDR3 amino acids: CASSPDSNIQYF. CDR3 nucleotide sequence: TGTGCCAGCAGCCCAGACAGTAACATTCAGTACTTC.

This clone was seen a single time. The V gene is TRBV4-1, the J gene TRBJ2-7; maybe TRBD2 (5 bases). The CDR3 has 19 residues. CDR1 and CDR2 from the germline V gene are MGHRA and YSYEKL. V was cut by 0 bases and J by 3 bases, with 24 bases left in between. This CDR3 reads CASSQDWRPDPTSLYEQYF. CDR3 coding DNA: TGCGCCAGCAGCCAAGATTGGAGGCCCGACCCCACGTCCCTCTACGAGCAGTACTTC.

This chain uses TRBV7-9 with TRBJ1-1; no reliable D call. Germline values: CDR1 SEHNR, CDR2 FQNEAQ (reference sequence). The V end was cut by 2 bases, the J end by 3 bases, with 13 bases between. This CDR3 has 15 residues. In nucleotides, the CDR3 is TGTGCCAGCAGCTTACAAGGTGGTGGGGACACTGAAGCTTTCTTT. It translates to CASSLQGGGDTEAFF.

The chain couples TRBV30 to TRBJ2-3; TRBD2 might be the D (5 bases). The CDR3 has 12 amino acids. V lost 2 bases and J 6 bases, leaving 9 bases between the germline ends. The V gene's germline CDR1 is GTSNPN and CDR2 SVGIG (reference sequence). The CDR3 DNA is TGTGCCTGGAGTCGGGAAATGGATACGCAGTATTTT. This encodes CAWSREMDTQYF.